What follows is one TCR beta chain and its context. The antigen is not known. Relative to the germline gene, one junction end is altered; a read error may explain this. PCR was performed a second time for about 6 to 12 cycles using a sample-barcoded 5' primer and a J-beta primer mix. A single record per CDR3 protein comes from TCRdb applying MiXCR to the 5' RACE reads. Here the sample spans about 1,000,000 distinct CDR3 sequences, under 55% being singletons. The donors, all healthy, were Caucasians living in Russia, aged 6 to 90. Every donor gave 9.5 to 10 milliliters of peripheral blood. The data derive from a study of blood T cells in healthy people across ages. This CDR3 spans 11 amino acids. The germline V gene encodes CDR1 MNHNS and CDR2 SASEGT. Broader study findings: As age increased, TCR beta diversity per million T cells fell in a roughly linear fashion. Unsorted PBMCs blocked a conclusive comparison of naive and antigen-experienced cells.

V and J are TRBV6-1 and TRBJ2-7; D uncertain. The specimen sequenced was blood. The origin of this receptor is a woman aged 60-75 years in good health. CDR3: CAVGSPYKQYF. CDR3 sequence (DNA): TGTGCGGTGGGCTCCCCCTACAAGCAGTACTTC.